A selection of T cell receptor beta chains follows, all from one sample in a study of human T cells and chemical hapten exposure. MiXCR, applied by TCRdb to the 5' RACE reads, yields one record per CDR3 protein. Here the sample spans 110,000 to 150,000 distinct CDR3 sequences, 4.1% being singletons. The receptors derive from a female donor in good health. Each CDR3 is given with its conserved first and last residue. A D gene is named only where the DNA matches it firmly. The size entry gives how often the clone was seen (once, few, many) or a class if it is expanded.

D gene	clone size	V gene	J gene	CDR3 protein	CDR3 DNA
TRBD1	many	TRBV15	TRBJ2-6	CATSRMGQLSGANVLTF	TGTGCCACCAGCAGAATGGGACAGCTATCTGGGGCCAACGTCCTGACTTTC
TRBD1	many	TRBV6-6	TRBJ1-3	CASKAGQGVVLSGNTIYF	TGTGCCAGCAAAGCGGGACAGGGGGTGGTATTGTCTGGAAACACCATATATTTT
.	many	TRBV3-1	TRBJ1-2	CASSLAGTPYGYTF	TGTGCCAGCAGCCTTGCAGGGACCCCTTATGGCTACACCTTC
.	many	TRBV6-2/TRBV6-3	TRBJ1-2	CASTLGRVYGYTF	TGTGCCAGCACCCTGGGTCGGGTCTATGGCTACACCTTC
.	many	TRBV2	TRBJ1-1	CASREAGLRNTEAFF	TGTGCCAGCAGGGAGGCAGGACTTAGGAACACTGAAGCTTTCTTT
.	medium-sized	TRBV2	TRBJ1-2	CASRNYGYTF	TGTGCCAGCAGAAACTATGGCTACACCTTC
TRBD1	many	TRBV19	TRBJ2-3	CASSIFHGLGTGGSADTQYF	TGTGCCAGTAGTATATTTCACGGTTTGGGGACAGGGGGCTCGGCAGATACGCAGTATTTT
TRBD1	many	TRBV5-1	TRBJ1-6	CASSSDRDYSPLHF	TGCGCCAGCAGCTCGGACAGGGATTATTCACCCCTCCACTTT
TRBD1	few	TRBV11-1	TRBJ2-3	CASSPQTGGRDTQYF	TGTGCCAGCAGCCCACAGACAGGGGGCAGAGATACGCAGTATTTT
TRBD2	many	TRBV5-1	TRBJ2-5	CASSLAGGQETQYF	TGCGCCAGCAGCTTGGCCGGGGGGCAAGAGACCCAGTACTTC
.	few	TRBV20-1	TRBJ2-5	CSARDPGPGYQYF	TGCAGTGCTAGAGATCCGGGACCTGGGTACCAGTACTTC